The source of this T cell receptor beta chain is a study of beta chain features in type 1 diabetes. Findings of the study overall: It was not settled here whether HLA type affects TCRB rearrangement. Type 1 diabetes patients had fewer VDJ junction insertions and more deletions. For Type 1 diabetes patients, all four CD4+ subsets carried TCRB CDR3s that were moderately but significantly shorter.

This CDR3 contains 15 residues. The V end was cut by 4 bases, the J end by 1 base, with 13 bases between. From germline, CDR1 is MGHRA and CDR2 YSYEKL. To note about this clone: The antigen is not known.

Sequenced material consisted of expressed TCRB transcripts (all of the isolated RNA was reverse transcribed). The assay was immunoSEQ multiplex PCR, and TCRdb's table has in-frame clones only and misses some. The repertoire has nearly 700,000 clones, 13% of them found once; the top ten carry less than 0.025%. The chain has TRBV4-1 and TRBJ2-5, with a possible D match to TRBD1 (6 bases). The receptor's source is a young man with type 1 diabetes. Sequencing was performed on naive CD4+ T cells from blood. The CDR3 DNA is TGCGCCAGCAGCCTCTCGAGGGGGTCCCAAGAGACCCAGTACTTC. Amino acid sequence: CASSLSRGSQETQYF.